These T cell receptor beta chains were read from a single sample in a study of cytomegalovirus exposure and HLA in healthy donors. Clones were sequenced by immunoSEQ multiplex PCR, and TCRdb holds only the in-frame ones, with some missing. Altogether roughly 140,000 clones are present, approximately 80% being singletons, with the ten largest covering roughly 4.3%. Sequencing was carried out using PBMCs. The receptors derive from a middle-aged woman in good health and CMV-seropositive. Both conserved end residues are part of each CDR3. The D gene is left open where the match is weak. Not all rows give a size; the values are once, few, many and, for expanded clones, a class.

d_call | j_call | clone_size | v_call | cdr3_aa | cdr3_nt
TRBD2 | TRBJ2-5 | - | TRBV27 | CATQDGGRRETQYF | TGTGCCACCCAGGATGGCGGGAGACGAGAGACCCAGTACTTC
- | TRBJ2-3 | - | TRBV4-3 | CASSQVVGGAGDTQYF | TGCGCCAGCAGCCAAGTGGTTGGGGGGGCTGGAGATACGCAGTATTTT
- | TRBJ2-4 | - | TRBV7-6 | CASSLGTAPSRAKNIQYF | TGTGCCAGCAGCTTAGGGACTGCGCCTAGCAGGGCCAAAAACATTCAGTACTTC
- | TRBJ2-6 | - | TRBV30 | CAWSVPGDSGANVLTF | TGTGCCTGGAGTGTACCGGGAGACTCTGGGGCCAACGTCCTGACTTTC
TRBD2 | TRBJ2-3 | - | TRBV30 | CAWTTERGALSTDTQYF | TGTGCCTGGACTACCGAGCGGGGGGCTCTTAGCACAGATACGCAGTATTTT
- | TRBJ1-6 | - | TRBV9 | CASSVTGSSPLHF | TGTGCCAGCAGCGTTACAGGGAGTTCACCCCTCCACTTT
- | TRBJ1-2 | - | TRBV4-3 | CASSQDRGARSYTF | TGCGCCAGCAGCCAAGATCGGGGGGCGCGGAGCTACACCTTC
- | TRBJ2-7 | - | TRBV7-8 | CASSLASSYEQYF | TGTGCCAGCAGCTTAGCGTCGTCCTACGAGCAGTACTTC
- | TRBJ1-3 | many | TRBV6-1 | CASSESHNSGNTIYF | TGTGCCAGCAGTGAATCCCACAACTCTGGAAACACCATATATTTT
- | TRBJ2-2 | - | TRBV27 | CASSFIGNTGELFF | TGTGCCAGCAGTTTCATCGGGAACACCGGGGAGCTGTTTTTT
TRBD1 | TRBJ2-7 | - | TRBV6-1 | CASRGGQAAYEQYF | TGTGCCAGCAGGGGGGGACAGGCGGCCTACGAGCAGTACTTC
- | TRBJ2-3 | once | TRBV5-1 | CASSKTSGTDTQYF | TGCGCCAGCAGTAAGACTAGTGGCACAGATACGCAGTATTTT
TRBD2 | TRBJ2-3 | - | TRBV9 | CASSDGSTSGWFFDTDTQYF | TGTGCCAGCAGCGACGGCTCGACTAGCGGGTGGTTCTTTGACACAGATACGCAGTATTTT
TRBD2 | TRBJ2-1 | - | TRBV27 | CASSLVGGGGSYNEQFF | TGTGCCAGCAGTTTAGTCGGCGGGGGGGGGTCCTACAATGAGCAGTTCTTC
TRBD2 | TRBJ2-5 | - | TRBV5-6 | CASSLVGTSGAETQYF | TGTGCCAGCAGCTTGGTAGGGACTAGCGGGGCAGAGACCCAGTACTTC
- | TRBJ2-6 | - | TRBV7-8 | CASTKGDYSGANVLTF | TGTGCCAGCACCAAAGGGGATTACTCTGGGGCCAACGTCCTGACTTTC
- | TRBJ1-4 | - | TRBV7-9 | CASSPSSEKLFF | TGTGCCAGCAGCCCTTCGTCTGAAAAACTGTTTTTT
- | TRBJ2-3 | - | TRBV5-1 | CASSTSYFTDTQYF | TGCGCCAGCAGCACAAGTTATTTCACAGATACGCAGTATTTT
- | TRBJ2-6 | once | TRBV19 | CASSLAGANVLTF | TGTGCCAGTAGTCTAGCGGGGGCCAACGTCCTGACTTTC
TRBD2 | TRBJ2-1 | - | TRBV9 | CASSVGGSGGPYEQFF | TGTGCCAGCAGCGTAGGTGGTAGCGGGGGGCCCTATGAGCAGTTCTTC
- | TRBJ2-6 | once | TRBV12-1 | CASSFFFRRHLSGANVLTF | TGTGCCAGCAGCTTTTTCTTCCGGCGGCACCTCTCTGGGGCCAACGTCCTGACTTTC
- | TRBJ1-5 | - | TRBV7-8 | CASSLMDTINQPQHF | TGTGCCAGCAGCTTAATGGACACAATTAATCAGCCCCAGCATTTT
- | TRBJ1-5 | - | TRBV7-9 | CASSINPSGTHNQPQHF | TGTGCCAGCAGTATCAACCCGAGTGGGACACATAATCAGCCCCAGCATTTT
TRBD1 | TRBJ1-3 | - | TRBV5-1 | CASSQGTGTGNTIYF | TGCGCCAGCAGCCAGGGGACAGGAACTGGAAACACCATATATTTT
- | TRBJ2-3 | - | TRBV9 | CASSGQTDTQYF | TGTGCCAGCAGCGGACAGACAGATACGCAGTATTTT
- | TRBJ2-7 | - | TRBV5-4 | CASSLVERGYEQYF | TGTGCCAGCAGCTTGGTCGAAAGGGGCTACGAGCAGTACTTC
- | TRBJ1-3 | - | TRBV9 | CASSMRAANSGNTIYF | TGTGCCAGCAGCATGAGGGCAGCTAATTCTGGAAACACCATATATTTT
- | TRBJ2-1 | - | TRBV11-3 | CASSRSSPNEQFF | TGTGCCAGCAGCCGTTCGAGCCCCAATGAGCAGTTCTTC
- | TRBJ1-2 | - | TRBV2 | CASRGDTRIYTF | TGTGCCAGCAGGGGGGACACCCGGATCTACACCTTC
- | TRBJ2-7 | - | TRBV21-1 | CASSLRTSGTEQYF | TGTGCCAGCAGCCTACGGACTAGCGGGACCGAGCAGTACTTC
- | TRBJ1-6 | - | TRBV12-5 | CATDLEQGYNSPLHF | TGTGCTACTGACCTCGAACAGGGTTATAATTCACCCCTCCACTTT
TRBD2 | TRBJ2-3 | - | TRBV19 | CASSSPPPREGSDTQYF | TGTGCCAGTAGTAGCCCCCCCCCGCGGGAGGGATCAGATACGCAGTATTTT
- | TRBJ2-7 | - | TRBV6-6 | CASSQAYEQYF | TGTGCCAGCAGCCAAGCTTACGAGCAGTACTTC
- | TRBJ1-4 | - | TRBV5-1 | CASSLDVGADEKLFF | TGCGCCAGCAGCTTGGACGTGGGGGCTGATGAAAAACTGTTTTTT
- | TRBJ2-7 | once | TRBV11-2 | CASSLVVRGEQYF | TGTGCCAGCAGCTTAGTGGTTAGGGGGGAGCAGTACTTC
- | TRBJ1-2 | - | TRBV27 | CASSWDINYGYTF | TGTGCCAGCAGTTGGGACATTAACTATGGCTACACCTTC
TRBD1 | TRBJ1-2 | - | TRBV7-7 | CASSPGGRLYYGYTF | TGTGCTAGCAGCCCAGGGGGGAGGTTATACTATGGCTACACCTTC
TRBD1 | TRBJ1-1 | - | TRBV2 | CASGQGENTEAFF | TGTGCCAGCGGACAGGGGGAGAACACTGAAGCTTTCTTT
- | TRBJ1-5 | - | TRBV19 | CASSITGRGDQPQHF | TGTGCCAGTAGTATAACGGGCAGGGGTGATCAGCCCCAGCATTTT
- | TRBJ2-7 | once | TRBV7-9 | CASQGNYEQYF | TGTGCCAGCCAGGGGAACTACGAGCAGTACTTC
- | TRBJ2-7 | - | TRBV15 | CATSRDKRAGRTYEQYF | TGTGCCACCAGCAGAGATAAGCGGGCAGGGAGGACCTACGAGCAGTACTTC
TRBD1 | TRBJ2-7 | - | TRBV7-2 | CASSWDRSSYEQYF | TGTGCCAGCAGCTGGGACAGGAGCTCCTACGAGCAGTACTTC
- | TRBJ2-5 | - | TRBV27 | CASTGRIADQETQYF | TGTGCCAGCACCGGGCGGATAGCGGACCAAGAGACCCAGTACTTC
TRBD1 | TRBJ2-7 | - | TRBV13 | CASSHAGTAKYEQYF | TGTGCCAGCAGCCACGCCGGGACAGCCAAATACGAGCAGTACTTC
- | TRBJ2-3 | - | TRBV18 | CASSPLSTDTQYF | TGTGCCAGCTCACCTCTTAGCACAGATACGCAGTATTTT
- | TRBJ1-5 | - | TRBV28 | CASSPISGNQPQHF | TGTGCCAGCAGTCCTATCTCAGGGAATCAGCCCCAGCATTTT
- | TRBJ1-6 | few | TRBV30 | CAWSRQENSPLHF | TGTGCCTGGAGTCGGCAGGAAAATTCACCCCTCCACTTT
TRBD1 | TRBJ1-3 | - | TRBV30 | CAWSVWTGGGRNTIYF | TGTGCCTGGAGCGTTTGGACAGGGGGTGGTAGAAACACCATATATTTT
TRBD2 | TRBJ2-3 | - | TRBV7-7 | CASSLTSGGTDTQYF | TGTGCTAGCAGCTTGACCAGCGGGGGCACAGATACGCAGTATTTT
TRBD2 | TRBJ2-1 | - | TRBV29-1 | CSGERGGRNEQFF | TGCAGCGGCGAGCGGGGGGGCCGTAATGAGCAGTTCTTC
TRBD2 | TRBJ2-1 | few | TRBV7-3 | CASSLQSGGAYEQFF | TGTGCCAGCAGCTTACAAAGCGGGGGGGCCTATGAGCAGTTCTTC
- | TRBJ2-1 | - | TRBV5-1 | CASSLDPGSYNEQFF | TGCGCCAGCAGCTTGGACCCGGGGTCCTACAATGAGCAGTTCTTC
TRBD2 | TRBJ2-7 | - | TRBV18 | CASSPGRYEQYF | TGTGCCAGCTCACCCGGGAGGTACGAGCAGTACTTC
TRBD1 | TRBJ1-1 | - | TRBV9 | CASTQGMNTEAFF | TGTGCCAGCACACAGGGGATGAACACTGAAGCTTTCTTT
- | TRBJ2-3 | - | TRBV21-1 | CASSRIWDYTDTQYF | TGTGCCAGCAGCAGAATATGGGACTACACAGATACGCAGTATTTT
- | TRBJ1-2 | - | TRBV2 | CASSDRSGVGGYTF | TGTGCCAGCAGTGACCGTTCCGGGGTGGGGGGCTACACCTTC
TRBD1 | TRBJ2-1 | - | TRBV9 | CASSVDGDRGDEQFF | TGTGCCAGCAGCGTGGACGGAGACAGGGGGGATGAGCAGTTCTTC
- | TRBJ1-6 | - | TRBV4-3 | CASSQDRSRNSPLHF | TGCGCCAGCAGCCAAGACAGAAGCAGGAATTCACCCCTCCACTTT
TRBD1 | TRBJ1-1 | - | TRBV18 | CASSNDRVGTEAFF | TGTGCCAGCTCAAACGACAGGGTCGGCACTGAAGCTTTCTTT